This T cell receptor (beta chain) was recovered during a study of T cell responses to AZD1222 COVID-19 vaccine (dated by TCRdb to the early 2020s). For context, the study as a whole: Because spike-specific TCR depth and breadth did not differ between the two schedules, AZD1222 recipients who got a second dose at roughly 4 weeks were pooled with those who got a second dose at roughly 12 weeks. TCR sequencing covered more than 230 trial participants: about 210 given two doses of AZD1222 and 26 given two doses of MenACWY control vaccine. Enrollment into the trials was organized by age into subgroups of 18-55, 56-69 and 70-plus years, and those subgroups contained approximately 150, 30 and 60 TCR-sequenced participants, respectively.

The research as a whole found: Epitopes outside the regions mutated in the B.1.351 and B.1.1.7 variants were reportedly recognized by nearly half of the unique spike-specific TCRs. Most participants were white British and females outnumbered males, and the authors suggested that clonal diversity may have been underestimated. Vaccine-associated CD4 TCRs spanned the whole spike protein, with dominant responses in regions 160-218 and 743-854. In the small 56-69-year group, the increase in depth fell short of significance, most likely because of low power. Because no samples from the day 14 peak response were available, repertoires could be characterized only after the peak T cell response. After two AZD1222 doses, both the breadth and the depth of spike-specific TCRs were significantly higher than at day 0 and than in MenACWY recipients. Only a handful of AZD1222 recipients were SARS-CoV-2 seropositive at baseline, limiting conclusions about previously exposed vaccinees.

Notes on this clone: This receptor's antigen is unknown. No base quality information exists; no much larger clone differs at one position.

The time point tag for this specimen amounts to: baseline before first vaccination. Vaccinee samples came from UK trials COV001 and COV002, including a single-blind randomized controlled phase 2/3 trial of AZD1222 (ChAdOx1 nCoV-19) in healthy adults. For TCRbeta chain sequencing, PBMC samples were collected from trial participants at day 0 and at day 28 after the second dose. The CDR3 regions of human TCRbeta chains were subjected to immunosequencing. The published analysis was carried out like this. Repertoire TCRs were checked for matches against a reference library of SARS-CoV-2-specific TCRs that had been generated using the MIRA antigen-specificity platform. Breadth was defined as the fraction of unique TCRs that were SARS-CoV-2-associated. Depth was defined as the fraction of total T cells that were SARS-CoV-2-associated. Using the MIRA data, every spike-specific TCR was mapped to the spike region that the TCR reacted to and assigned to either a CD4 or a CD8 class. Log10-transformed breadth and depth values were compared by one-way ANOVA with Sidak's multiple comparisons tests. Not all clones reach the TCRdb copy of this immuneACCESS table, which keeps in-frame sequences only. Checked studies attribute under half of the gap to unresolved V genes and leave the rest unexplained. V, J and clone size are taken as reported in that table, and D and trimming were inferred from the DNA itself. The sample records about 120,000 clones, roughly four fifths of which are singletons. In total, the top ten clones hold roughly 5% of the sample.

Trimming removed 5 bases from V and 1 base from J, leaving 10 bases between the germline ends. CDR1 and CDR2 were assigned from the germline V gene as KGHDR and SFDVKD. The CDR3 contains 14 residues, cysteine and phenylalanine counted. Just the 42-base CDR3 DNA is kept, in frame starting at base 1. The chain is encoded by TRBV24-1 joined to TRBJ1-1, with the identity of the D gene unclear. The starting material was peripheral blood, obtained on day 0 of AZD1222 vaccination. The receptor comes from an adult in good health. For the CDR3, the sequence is CATSASARNTEAFF. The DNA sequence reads TGTGCCACCAGTGCGTCAGCCCGGAACACTGAAGCTTTCTTT.